This T cell receptor beta chain is from a study of T cells in Graves' hyperthyroidism and ophthalmopathy. Study outcomes and limitations: Ophthalmopathy was told apart from stable hyperthyroidism by a 13 V-J model.

Ophthalmopathy patients had moderate-to-severe active disease, CAS ≥3, NOSPECS ≥4, and disease duration under 3 months. Source material for PBMCs was more than 9.5 ml fresh peripheral blood. This clonotype was recorded at least ten times. Its target is unknown. Regions amplified from RNA transcripts were the TCR beta CDR3 regions. The HTBI primer set was used in a first-round RT-PCR of the TCR CDR3. TCRdb re-called the multiplex PCR reads with MiXCR, one entry per CDR3 protein. Of around 500,000 distinct CDR3 sequences listed, under 25% were seen once; the top ten hold around 54%. Unmatched junction bases numbered 3, after V lost 6 bases and J lost 3 bases. The CDR3 spans 15 residues.

This TCR was sampled from a woman in her 70s with Graves' ophthalmopathy. The sequenced sample was blood. This chain connects TRBV12-3 or TRBV12-4 to TRBJ1-6; 9 nucleotides line up with TRBD1. CDR3 loop: CASSPDRGYNSPLHF. DNA for the CDR3: TGTGCCAGCAGCCCGGACAGGGGCTATAATTCACCCCTCCACTTT.